What follows are 2 T cell receptor beta chains derived from one specimen sequenced in a study of cytomegalovirus exposure and HLA in healthy donors. PCR amplification relied on 60 Vbeta primers (plus 13 Jbeta primers). Clones were sequenced by immunoSEQ multiplex PCR, and TCRdb holds only the in-frame ones, with some missing. The sample yields 110,000 or so clones, 82% seen once. The sequenced sample was PBMCs. The receptors were sampled from a woman between 18 and 29 years old in good health and CMV-seronegative.

This rearrangement joins TRBV27 to TRBJ1-2; 8 bases agree with TRBD1. The V gene end was trimmed by 5 bases and the J gene end by 7 bases; junction bases not matched to a gene: 6. Germline assignment: CDR1 MNHEY and CDR2 SMNVEV (reference sequence). The CDR3 contains 13 residues. As DNA, the CDR3 is TGTGCCAGCAGTATCACAGGGGGACGTGGCTACACCTTC. Translation gives CASSITGGRGYTF.

For the CDR3, the DNA is TGTGCCAGCAGCCAAGTGTTTGAAAACAGAGAAGCTTTCTTT. Amino acids: CASSQVFENREAFF. This chain joins TRBV4-2 and TRBJ1-1; D is undetermined. The CDR3 sequence is 14 residues long. Germline V lookup: CDR1 LGHNA, CDR2 YNFKEQ. Trimming stripped 1 base from V and 8 bases from J, with 14 bases between.